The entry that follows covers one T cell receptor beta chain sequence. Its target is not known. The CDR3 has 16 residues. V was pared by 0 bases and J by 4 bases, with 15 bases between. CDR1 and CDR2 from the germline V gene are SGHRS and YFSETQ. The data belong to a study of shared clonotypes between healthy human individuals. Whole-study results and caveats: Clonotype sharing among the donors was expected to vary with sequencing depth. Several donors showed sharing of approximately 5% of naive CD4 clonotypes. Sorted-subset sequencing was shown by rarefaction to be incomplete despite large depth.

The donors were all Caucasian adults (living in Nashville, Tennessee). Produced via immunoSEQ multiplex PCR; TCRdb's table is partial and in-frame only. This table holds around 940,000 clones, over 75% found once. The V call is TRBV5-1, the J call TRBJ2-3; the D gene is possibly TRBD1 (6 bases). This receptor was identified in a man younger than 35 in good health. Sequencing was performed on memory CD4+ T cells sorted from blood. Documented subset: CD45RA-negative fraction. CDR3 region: CASSLGYRESPDTQYF. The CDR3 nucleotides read TGCGCCAGCAGCTTGGGTTACAGGGAAAGCCCAGATACGCAGTATTTT.